A single sample gave rise to the 12 T cell receptor beta chains below, sequenced in a study of metastatic and nonmetastatic thyroid tumors. Until they underwent thyroid surgery, no patient had received any treatment. TCRdb reprocessed the PCR reads via MiXCR. The sample has some 20,000 clones, about a third seen once; the top ten hold 29%. The sequencing input was tumor tissue. The source of these receptors is a female donor with papillary thyroid cancer or a benign thyroid nodule (not recorded which). Some clones in this sample may be carry-over from other donors' samples.

The chain couples TRBV5-1 to TRBJ1-5, with 8 bases matching TRBD1. Germline CDR1 is SGHRS and CDR2 is YFSETQ. CDR3 length: 15 residues. V gave up 0 bases and J gave up 6 bases; unmatched junction bases: 5. This chain's CDR3 is CASSLGGQVGQPQHF. The CDR3 nucleotides are TGCGCCAGCAGCTTGGGGGGACAGGTAGGTCAGCCCCAGCATTTT.

This rearrangement joins TRBV28 to TRBJ1-2, with 8 nucleotides matching TRBD1. Germline values: CDR1 MDHEN, CDR2 SYDVKM. The ends lost 9 bases at V and 4 bases at J; junction bases unmatched: 7. The CDR3 extends over 13 amino acids. CDR3 sequence: CASTQGAGYGYTF. The CDR3, as DNA: TGTGCCAGTACTCAGGGGGCAGGCTATGGCTACACCTTC.

This clone was detected only once. This chain joins TRBV4-1 and TRBJ2-7, with TRBD2 as a possible D gene (5 bases). The length of the CDR3 is 15 residues. V shed 3 bases and J shed 5 bases, with 17 bases lying between them. Germline-derived CDR1 and CDR2 are MGHRA and YSYEKL. The CDR3 DNA sequence: TGCGCCAGCAGCCAGTTGGCTAGCTCTTTCCACGAGCAGTACTTC. Protein: CASSQLASSFHEQYF.

This clone was seen a few times. The gene calls are TRBV30 and TRBJ1-2; 7 bases map to TRBD1. CDR3 length: 11 amino acids. With V trimmed by 6 bases and J by 8 bases, 6 bases remained unmatched. The germline gives CDR1 GTSNPN, CDR2 SVGIG (reference sequence). The CDR3 protein is CACDRAPGYTF. The CDR3 nucleotides are TGTGCCTGTGACAGGGCGCCCGGCTACACCTTC.

This chain connects TRBV24-1 to TRBJ2-7, with 9 positions matching TRBD1. The CDR3 is 15 residues long. CDR1 and CDR2 from the germline V gene are KGHDR and SFDVKD. V gave up 3 bases and J gave up 5 bases; unmatched junction bases: 7. CDR3 coding DNA: TGTGCCACCAGTGATCCGGGACAGGGCTCTAACGAGCAGTACTTC. This translates into CATSDPGQGSNEQYF.

This chain links TRBV28 with TRBJ2-1, with D perhaps TRBD2 (6 bases). Germline V CDR1 and CDR2: MDHEN, SYDVKM. This CDR3 region has 16 residues. The V and J ends lost 6 bases and 0 bases respectively, with 15 bases between them. The CDR3 coding sequence is TGTGCCAGCAGCCCTGCAGGACTAACCTCCTACAATGAGCAGTTCTTC. Translating it yields CASSPAGLTSYNEQFF.

V usage is TRBV12-3 or TRBV12-4 and J usage is TRBJ2-3; D may correspond to TRBD1 or TRBD2 (5 bases each). V lost 2 bases, J lost 4 bases, and 7 bases lay in between. This CDR3 spans 13 amino acids. The CDR3 sequence is CASSLSGPDTQYF. Written as DNA, the CDR3 is TGTGCCAGCAGTTTATCGGGGCCAGATACGCAGTATTTT.

This clone was counted between two and nine times. The gene calls are TRBV28 and TRBJ2-7, with 9 nucleotides matching TRBD2. The ends lost 5 bases at V and 5 bases at J; junction bases unmatched: 16. Germline V lookup: CDR1 MDHEN, CDR2 SYDVKM. CDR3 size: 17 residues. The CDR3 nucleotides read TGTGCCAGCAGTCCCCGCTTGGGCGGGAGGGCCCTCGACGAGCAGTACTTC. Translated: CASSPRLGGRALDEQYF.

This clone has more than one count but fewer than ten. The chain has TRBV27 and TRBJ1-5, with 9 nucleotides matching TRBD1. J lost 3 bases, V lost 5 bases, and 5 bases had no gene match. Per the germline V gene, CDR1 is MNHEY and CDR2 is SMNVEV (reference sequence). The CDR3 extends over 15 amino acids. CDR3 loop: CASSPGTGINQPQHF. The CDR3, as DNA: TGTGCCAGCAGTCCCGGGACAGGGATCAATCAGCCCCAGCATTTT.

The chain joins TRBV6-2 or TRBV6-3 to TRBJ1-1; D uncertain. Germline values: CDR1 MNHEY, CDR2 SVGEGT. The CDR3 runs to 14 residues. Trimming removed 5 bases at V and 1 base at J, with 11 bases between. The CDR3 here is CASSPVGQNTEAFF. The CDR3, as DNA: TGTGCCAGCAGTCCCGTAGGGCAGAACACTGAAGCTTTCTTT.

J is TRBJ1-1 and V is TRBV7-2; D possibly corresponds to TRBD1 (5 bases). The CDR3 covers 14 residues. With 5 bases removed from V and 4 bases from J, the gap between germline ends came to 14 bases. Per the germline V gene, CDR1 is SGHTA and CDR2 is FQGNSA. The CDR3 coding sequence is TGTGCCAGCAGCCGTCTGGGGACGAGCACTGAAGCTTTCTTT. Protein: CASSRLGTSTEAFF.

The chain has TRBV5-1 and TRBJ2-1; D remains unclear. Per the germline V gene, CDR1 is SGHRS and CDR2 is YFSETQ. The CDR3 covers 11 residues. V was shortened by 1 base and J by 7 bases, with 3 bases between the two germline ends. CDR3 DNA sequence: TGCGCCAGCAGCTTGCGGAATGAGCAGTTCTTC. As protein: CASSLRNEQFF.